These 10 T cell receptor beta chains share one sample of origin, sequenced in a study of T cell responses to AZD1222 COVID-19 vaccine. Data came from immunoSEQ multiplex PCR; TCRdb stores just in-frame clones and leaves some out. This table holds about 150,000 clones, around 90% found once. This sample comprised peripheral blood, obtained 28 days after the second AZD1222 dose. These receptors originate from an adult who received the AZD1222 COVID-19 vaccine.

J is TRBJ2-5 and V is TRBV19; 9 bases line up with TRBD2. Per germline, CDR1 LNHDA and CDR2 SQIVND (reference sequence). Trimming at V came to 1 base and at J to 5 bases, leaving 8 bases not matched to a gene. This CDR3 is built from 16 residues. DNA for the CDR3: TGTGCCAGTAGTATAGCCACGCGGGGGGGCCGGGAGACCCAGTACTTC. Protein sequence: CASSIATRGGRETQYF.

This clone was observed a single time. This sequence joins TRBV7-2 and TRBJ1-6, with unresolved D. Trimming took off 3 bases at V and 8 bases at J, with 8 bases between the two ends. Germline V gene sequence: CDR1 SGHTA, CDR2 FQGNSA. This CDR3 comprises 13 residues. CDR3 sequence reads: CASSFSSDSPLHF. The CDR3 DNA sequence: TGTGCCAGCAGCTTTTCCTCTGATTCACCCCTCCACTTT.

V and J are TRBV28 and TRBJ2-1; D gene unclear. This CDR3 is built from 12 residues. The V end lost 7 bases, the J end lost 4 bases, and 8 bases lay between the germline ends. Germline V gene sequence: CDR1 MDHEN, CDR2 SYDVKM. The CDR3 bases are TGTGCCAGCACCACCCTTTACAATGAGCAGTTCTTC. It translates to CASTTLYNEQFF.

This CDR3 is CASSEWDRGDRGYTF. CDR3 nucleotides: TGTGCCAGCAGTGAATGGGACAGGGGAGATCGTGGCTACACCTTC. The chain recombines TRBV2 with TRBJ1-2; TRBD1 aligns across 10 bases. With V trimmed by 2 bases and J by 7 bases, 7 bases remained unmatched. The germline gives CDR1 SNHLY, CDR2 FYNNEI. The CDR3 runs 15 residues.

This CDR3 reads CASSTHTSSYEQYF. CDR3 nucleotides: TGTGCCAGCAGCACTCACACGAGCTCCTACGAGCAGTACTTC. The chain has TRBV4-2 and TRBJ2-7; no clear D gene. The CDR3 covers 14 residues. V lost 5 bases, J lost 0 bases, and 11 bases lay in between. Germline V gives CDR1 LGHNA, CDR2 YNFKEQ.

The chain uses TRBV24-1 and TRBJ1-4; TRBD1 agrees at 12 bases. Unmatched junction bases numbered 10, after V lost 8 bases and J lost 7 bases. The CDR3 totals 16 residues. The germline CDR1 and CDR2 sequences are KGHDR and SFDVKD. As DNA, the CDR3 is TGTGCCACCACACACGCTCGGGACAGGGGGCGTGAAAAACTGTTTTTT. Translating gives CATTHARDRGREKLFF.

As regards this clone: Relative to the germline gene, one junction end is altered; a read error may explain this. The V and J genes are TRBV19 and TRBJ1-1; TRBD1 might be the D (6 bases). The CDR3 extends over 9 amino acids. The germline V gene has CDR1 LNHDA and CDR2 SQIVND (reference sequence). The CDR3 sequence: CGAGAWAFF. Here the CDR3 DNA reads TGCGGAGCGGGGGCGTGGGCTTTCTTT.

This clone was seen only once. The J gene is TRBJ2-5, the V gene TRBV5-4; weak D call: TRBD2 (5 bases). Germline V CDR1 and CDR2: SGHNT, YYREEE (reference sequence). This CDR3 comprises 13 residues. V was clipped by 1 base and J by 2 bases, with 6 bases between them. In DNA form, the CDR3 reads TGTGCCAGCAGCTTGCCGGGACAAGAGACCCAGTACTTC. Amino acid sequence: CASSLPGQETQYF.

V and J are TRBV4-2 and TRBJ2-5, with no clear D. The CDR3 is made up of 15 amino acids. Germline V gives CDR1 LGHNA, CDR2 YNFKEQ. V shed 0 bases and J shed 2 bases, with 10 bases lying between them. CDR3 nucleotides: TGTGCCAGCAGCCAAGATGGTCGGAAGCAAGAGACCCAGTACTTC. Its translation: CASSQDGRKQETQYF.

The genes are TRBV10-3 and TRBJ1-4; TRBD1 matches 7 bases. V lost 4 bases and J lost 8; bases outside the gene matches: 10. Germline V CDR1 and CDR2: ENHRY, SYGVKD. This CDR3 has 15 residues. The chain's CDR3 is CAISAPDREGEKLFF. In DNA form, the CDR3 reads TGTGCCATCAGTGCCCCCGACAGGGAGGGCGAAAAACTGTTTTTT.